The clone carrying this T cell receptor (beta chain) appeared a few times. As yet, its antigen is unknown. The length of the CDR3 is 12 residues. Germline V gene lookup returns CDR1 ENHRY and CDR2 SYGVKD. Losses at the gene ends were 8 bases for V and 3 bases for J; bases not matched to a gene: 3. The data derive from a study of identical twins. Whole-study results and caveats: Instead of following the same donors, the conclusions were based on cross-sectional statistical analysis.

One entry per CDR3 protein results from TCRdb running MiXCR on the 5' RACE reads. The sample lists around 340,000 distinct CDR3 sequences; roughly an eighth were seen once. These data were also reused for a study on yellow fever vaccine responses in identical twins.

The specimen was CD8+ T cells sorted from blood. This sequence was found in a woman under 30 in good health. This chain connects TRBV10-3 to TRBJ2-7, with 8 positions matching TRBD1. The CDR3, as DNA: TGTGCCATCCGGGACAGGAACTACGAGCAGTACTTC. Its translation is CAIRDRNYEQYF.